These T cell receptor beta chains were read from a single sample in a study of beta chain features in type 1 diabetes. Using immunoSEQ multiplex PCR, the repertoire was profiled, and TCRdb retains in-frame clones only, with some absent. The sample contains about 650,000 clones, roughly an eighth of which appear only once. Sequences were obtained from naive CD4+ T cells from blood. The receptors stem from a young man with type 1 diabetes. The CDR3 runs from the conserved cysteine through the conserved F or W. A D gene is named only where the DNA matches it firmly. Clone sizes are given selectively: once, few, many, or a class where the clone is expanded.

v_gene: TRBV5-6; d_gene: .; j_gene: TRBJ1-3; abundance: .; CDR3nt: TGTGCCAGCAGCTCCCTGGCCGAGGGACCCTCTGGAAACACCATATATTTT; CDR3aa: CASSSLAEGPSGNTIYF
v_gene: TRBV28; d_gene: .; j_gene: TRBJ2-7; abundance: few; CDR3nt: TGTGCCAGCAGTTTAAGCCGGGGTTGGGCAGGTCTCTACGAGCAGTACTTC; CDR3aa: CASSLSRGWAGLYEQYF
v_gene: TRBV7-2; d_gene: .; j_gene: TRBJ2-7; abundance: .; CDR3nt: TGTGCCAGCAGCCTCGCTTTTGTAGAGCAGTACTTC; CDR3aa: CASSLAFVEQYF
v_gene: TRBV30; d_gene: .; j_gene: TRBJ1-6; abundance: few; CDR3nt: TGTGCCCTAGGGAGGGTTGTTAATTCACCCCTCCACTTT; CDR3aa: CALGRVVNSPLHF
v_gene: TRBV4-3; d_gene: TRBD1; j_gene: TRBJ1-4; abundance: .; CDR3nt: TGCGCCAGCAGCTACCAGGGACAGGTAAAACTGTTTTTT; CDR3aa: CASSYQGQVKLFF
v_gene: TRBV9; d_gene: .; j_gene: TRBJ2-2; abundance: .; CDR3nt: TGTGCCAGCAGCCCCAGGGACGGCGGTGCCGGGGAGCTGTTTTTT; CDR3aa: CASSPRDGGAGELFF
v_gene: TRBV14; d_gene: TRBD2; j_gene: TRBJ2-1; abundance: .; CDR3nt: TGTGCCAGCAGCCAAAGACTAGCGGAGCCTTACAATGAGCAGTTCTTC; CDR3aa: CASSQRLAEPYNEQFF
v_gene: TRBV5-6; d_gene: .; j_gene: TRBJ2-7; abundance: few; CDR3nt: TGTGCCAGCAGCTTTCGGCAGGGGTTCTACGAGCAGTACTTC; CDR3aa: CASSFRQGFYEQYF
v_gene: TRBV5-1; d_gene: .; j_gene: TRBJ2-5; abundance: .; CDR3nt: TGCGCCAGCAGCCCGGAAGAGGAGACCCAGTACTTC; CDR3aa: CASSPEEETQYF
v_gene: TRBV6-5; d_gene: .; j_gene: TRBJ2-3; abundance: few; CDR3nt: TGTGCCAGCGGGCGGACGGCTAGCACAGATACGCAGTATTTT; CDR3aa: CASGRTASTDTQYF
v_gene: TRBV29-1; d_gene: TRBD1; j_gene: TRBJ1-1; abundance: .; CDR3nt: TGCAGCATTCGGACAGGCTTGAACACTGAAGCTTTCTTT; CDR3aa: CSIRTGLNTEAFF
v_gene: TRBV18; d_gene: .; j_gene: TRBJ2-3; abundance: few; CDR3nt: TGTGCCAGCTCACCACCATCCGACGGAACAGATACGCAGTATTTT; CDR3aa: CASSPPSDGTDTQYF
v_gene: TRBV4-2; d_gene: .; j_gene: TRBJ1-2; abundance: .; CDR3nt: TGTGCCAGCAGCCAAGACTATGGCTACACCTTC; CDR3aa: CASSQDYGYTF
v_gene: TRBV10-3; d_gene: TRBD1; j_gene: TRBJ1-5; abundance: many; CDR3nt: TGTGCCATCAGGGGGACAGGGGACAATCAGCCCCAGCATTTT; CDR3aa: CAIRGTGDNQPQHF
v_gene: TRBV7-2; d_gene: .; j_gene: TRBJ2-7; abundance: few; CDR3nt: TGTGCCAGCAGCTTAGGCCAAGTTGGCGAGCAGTACTTC; CDR3aa: CASSLGQVGEQYF
v_gene: TRBV25-1; d_gene: .; j_gene: TRBJ2-7; abundance: .; CDR3nt: TGTGCCAGCGCCCCGGCGGGGTCGTACGAGCAGTACTTC; CDR3aa: CASAPAGSYEQYF
v_gene: TRBV13; d_gene: .; j_gene: TRBJ2-7; abundance: few; CDR3nt: TGTGCCAGCAGCTCACCTGCTAGGGGCGAGCAGTACTTC; CDR3aa: CASSSPARGEQYF
v_gene: TRBV5-4; d_gene: .; j_gene: TRBJ2-4; abundance: few; CDR3nt: TGTGCCAGCAGCCTAGGGACTGGGGAAAACATTCAGTACTTC; CDR3aa: CASSLGTGENIQYF
v_gene: TRBV29-1; d_gene: TRBD2; j_gene: TRBJ2-7; abundance: few; CDR3nt: TGCAGCGTTGAAGCCGGGACTAGCGGGGGGGCGACCGCCTACGAGCAGTACTTC; CDR3aa: CSVEAGTSGGATAYEQYF
v_gene: TRBV30; d_gene: TRBD1; j_gene: TRBJ1-2; abundance: .; CDR3nt: TGTGCCTGGACCTCGACAGGGGCCAACTATGGCTACACCTTC; CDR3aa: CAWTSTGANYGYTF
v_gene: TRBV29-1; d_gene: .; j_gene: TRBJ2-3; abundance: .; CDR3nt: TGCAGCGTTGAAGATCCTAGCGATACGCAGTATTTT; CDR3aa: CSVEDPSDTQYF
v_gene: TRBV18; d_gene: TRBD1; j_gene: TRBJ2-3; abundance: .; CDR3nt: TGTGCCAGCTCACTTGGACAGGGGGAGCACACAGATACGCAGTATTTT; CDR3aa: CASSLGQGEHTDTQYF
v_gene: TRBV7-2; d_gene: TRBD2; j_gene: TRBJ2-3; abundance: few; CDR3nt: TGTGCCAGCAGCTCCCGACTAGCGGGGGAGGCAGATACGCAGTATTTT; CDR3aa: CASSSRLAGEADTQYF
v_gene: TRBV7-9; d_gene: .; j_gene: TRBJ2-6; abundance: few; CDR3nt: TGTGCCAGCAGCCTCCAGGGGATCTCTGGGGCCAACGTCCTGACTTTC; CDR3aa: CASSLQGISGANVLTF
v_gene: TRBV29-1; d_gene: .; j_gene: TRBJ1-2; abundance: few; CDR3nt: TGCAGCGTTGTTGGAGTGGTTACTAACTATGGCTACACCTTC; CDR3aa: CSVVGVVTNYGYTF
v_gene: TRBV29-1; d_gene: .; j_gene: TRBJ2-5; abundance: few; CDR3nt: TGCAGCGTTGGGGTTTCGGCGGGAGAGACCCAGTACTTC; CDR3aa: CSVGVSAGETQYF
v_gene: TRBV9; d_gene: .; j_gene: TRBJ1-5; abundance: .; CDR3nt: TGTGCCAGCAGCGTAGGCCCCCAGGCCGTCAATCAGCCCCAGCATTTT; CDR3aa: CASSVGPQAVNQPQHF
v_gene: TRBV29-1; d_gene: .; j_gene: TRBJ2-3; abundance: few; CDR3nt: TGCAGCTCAAGGGGTGGACTCAGAACAAAAGATACGCAGTATTTT; CDR3aa: CSSRGGLRTKDTQYF